This TCR beta chain was recorded in a study of regulatory T cells in long-lasting Graves disease. Time point denoted: persistent/refractory GD, antithyroid drugs over 5 years with positive TRAb. There was RNA extracted from PBMCs, and the TCR library was made from it. Through Arm-PCR of CDR3 regions and iRepertoire HTBI primers, TCR beta libraries were built. TCRdb processed the multiplex PCR reads anew with MiXCR; each CDR3 protein has one entry. This table holds 350,000 to 450,000 distinct CDR3 sequences, under 25% found once. This TCR was sampled from a female donor with Graves disease. Sample: peripheral blood mononuclear cells (PBMCs), taken when the disease was refractory, from a patient treated with antithyroid drugs.

CDR3 in DNA: TGTGCCAGCAGCCAACTTGGGACTAGCGGATACACCGGGGAGCTGTTTTTT. As protein: CASSQLGTSGYTGELFF. The gene calls are TRBV3-1 and TRBJ2-2; TRBD2 aligns across 11 bases. Unmatched junction bases numbered 5, after V lost 2 bases and J lost 3 bases. In germline, CDR1 is LGHDT, CDR2 YNNKEL (reference sequence). The CDR3 contains 17 residues.